This T cell receptor beta chain was recovered during a study of breast tumors, draining lymph nodes, adjacent tissues. The study, taken as a whole, reports: Tumors had less TCR diversity than lymph nodes, more than nontumor tissue.

Germline CDR1 SGHDT, CDR2 YYEEEE. The CDR3 has 23 residues if both end residues are counted. With respect to this clonotype: The antigen remains unidentified. No DNA is shown, since the ends of the CDR3 on it are uncertain; the CDR3 is the one TCRdb lists.

TCRdb processed the multiplex PCR reads anew with MiXCR; each CDR3 protein has one entry. In the table there are some 170,000 distinct CDR3 sequences, around 35% of which are singletons. Breast cancer patients provided tissue from their axillary draining lymph nodes. The specimen sequenced was axillary lymph node tissue. The chain employs TRBV5-6 and TRBJ2-6; the D call in the table, TRBD1, was not verified against the DNA. The origin of this receptor is a female donor with breast cancer. Some clones in this sample may be carry-over from other donors' samples. This chain's CDR3 is CASSLPDRAYGYTFGSGTNVLTF.